Listed below are T cell receptor beta chains from one sample, sequenced in a study of OX40 agonist ivuxolimab in advanced cancers. Only in-frame clones appear in the TCRdb table, and some are missing; sequencing was by immunoSEQ multiplex PCR. The table lists about 66,000 clones, around 86% of them singletons, with roughly 8% in the top ten. This sample comprised CD4+ or CD8+ T cells sorted from blood, obtained in a trial of the OX40 agonist ivuxolimab. The receptors originated from an adult with an advanced solid tumor such as melanoma, head and neck, liver or kidney cancer. Both conserved end residues are part of each CDR3. Fields, in order: clone size, J gene, V gene, D gene, CDR3 protein, CDR3 DNA. A D gene is named only where the DNA matches it firmly. Clone size is not always given. Where it is, it says once, few, many or a class for expanded clones.

clone size: -; J gene: TRBJ2-5; V gene: TRBV5-6; D gene: -; CDR3 protein: CASSPTSGETQYF; CDR3 DNA: TGTGCCAGCAGCCCCACATCGGGGGAGACCCAGTACTTC
clone size: -; J gene: TRBJ2-7; V gene: TRBV30; D gene: TRBD1; CDR3 protein: CAWRDGTGVGEQYF; CDR3 DNA: TGTGCCTGGAGAGACGGGACAGGGGTGGGCGAGCAGTACTTC
clone size: -; J gene: TRBJ1-1; V gene: TRBV18; D gene: -; CDR3 protein: CASSPAPGRLDTEAFF; CDR3 DNA: TGTGCCAGCTCACCCGCCCCAGGGCGCTTGGACACTGAAGCTTTCTTT
clone size: -; J gene: TRBJ1-2; V gene: TRBV19; D gene: -; CDR3 protein: CASSIRAGATTDGYTF; CDR3 DNA: TGTGCCAGTAGTATTCGAGCAGGGGCGACGACGGATGGCTACACCTTC
clone size: -; J gene: TRBJ1-1; V gene: TRBV12-5; D gene: -; CDR3 protein: CASGPVWGLNTEAFF; CDR3 DNA: TGTGCTAGTGGTCCGGTGTGGGGGCTGAACACTGAAGCTTTCTTT
clone size: -; J gene: TRBJ1-1; V gene: TRBV5-8; D gene: -; CDR3 protein: CARQSDSPTEAFF; CDR3 DNA: TGTGCCAGGCAATCGGACAGTCCGACTGAAGCTTTCTTT
clone size: once; J gene: TRBJ2-7; V gene: TRBV15; D gene: -; CDR3 protein: CATSREVGEQYF; CDR3 DNA: TGTGCCACCAGCAGAGAGGTAGGCGAGCAGTACTTC
clone size: -; J gene: TRBJ1-6; V gene: TRBV6-1; D gene: -; CDR3 protein: CASSVLPGLGNSPLHF; CDR3 DNA: TGTGCCAGCAGTGTCCTACCGGGACTGGGGAATTCACCCCTCCACTTT
clone size: -; J gene: TRBJ1-3; V gene: TRBV7-9; D gene: -; CDR3 protein: CASSLGRVEAGNTIYF; CDR3 DNA: TGTGCCAGCAGCCTAGGCAGGGTGGAAGCAGGAAACACCATATATTTT
clone size: -; J gene: TRBJ2-3; V gene: TRBV30; D gene: -; CDR3 protein: CAYSQVTDTQYF; CDR3 DNA: TGTGCCTACTCCCAGGTCACAGATACGCAGTATTTT
clone size: -; J gene: TRBJ2-3; V gene: TRBV5-1; D gene: TRBD2; CDR3 protein: CASSPRTSGGGADTQYF; CDR3 DNA: TGCGCCAGCAGCCCCCGGACTAGCGGGGGAGGAGCGGATACGCAGTATTTT
clone size: -; J gene: TRBJ2-1; V gene: TRBV25-1; D gene: TRBD1; CDR3 protein: CASSERGRRTGATEQFF; CDR3 DNA: TGTGCCAGCAGTGAGAGGGGTAGGAGGACAGGGGCGACTGAGCAGTTCTTC
clone size: -; J gene: TRBJ2-1; V gene: TRBV20-1; D gene: -; CDR3 protein: CSRKGFDEQFF; CDR3 DNA: TGCAGCCGAAAGGGTTTCGATGAGCAGTTCTTC
clone size: -; J gene: TRBJ2-7; V gene: TRBV6-5; D gene: -; CDR3 protein: CASSYSTGGGYEQYF; CDR3 DNA: TGTGCCAGCAGTTACTCGACGGGGGGCGGCTACGAGCAGTACTTC
clone size: -; J gene: TRBJ1-6; V gene: TRBV7-8; D gene: TRBD1; CDR3 protein: CASSFQGDSPLHF; CDR3 DNA: TGTGCCAGCAGCTTCCAGGGGGATTCACCCCTCCACTTT
clone size: few; J gene: TRBJ1-5; V gene: TRBV7-8; D gene: -; CDR3 protein: CASSPLRGEGNQPQHF; CDR3 DNA: TGTGCCAGCAGCCCCCTGCGGGGAGAGGGCAATCAGCCCCAGCATTTT
clone size: -; J gene: TRBJ2-3; V gene: TRBV7-2; D gene: -; CDR3 protein: CASSLAGGRTGDTQYF; CDR3 DNA: TGTGCCAGCAGCTTAGCAGGCGGCCGAACGGGGGATACGCAGTATTTT
clone size: -; J gene: TRBJ2-2; V gene: TRBV29-1; D gene: TRBD1; CDR3 protein: CSANRGSGELFF; CDR3 DNA: TGCAGCGCCAACAGGGGATCCGGGGAGCTGTTTTTT
clone size: -; J gene: TRBJ2-2; V gene: TRBV28; D gene: TRBD1; CDR3 protein: CASSSPGQQFAGELFF; CDR3 DNA: TGTGCCAGCAGTTCCCCGGGACAGCAATTCGCCGGGGAGCTGTTTTTT
clone size: -; J gene: TRBJ1-1; V gene: TRBV19; D gene: -; CDR3 protein: CASSIRTFTEAFF; CDR3 DNA: TGTGCCAGTAGTATTCGGACGTTCACTGAAGCTTTCTTT
clone size: -; J gene: TRBJ2-3; V gene: TRBV7-3; D gene: -; CDR3 protein: CASSLGQGQIRTDTQYF; CDR3 DNA: TGTGCCAGCAGTTTAGGTCAAGGACAGATTAGGACAGATACGCAGTATTTT
clone size: -; J gene: TRBJ1-2; V gene: TRBV20-1; D gene: -; CDR3 protein: CSASTGYTF; CDR3 DNA: TGCAGTGCTTCCACCGGCTACACCTTC
clone size: -; J gene: TRBJ1-1; V gene: TRBV7-8; D gene: -; CDR3 protein: CASRRGMNTEAFF; CDR3 DNA: TGTGCCAGCAGGCGGGGTATGAACACTGAAGCTTTCTTT
clone size: -; J gene: TRBJ1-1; V gene: TRBV19; D gene: -; CDR3 protein: CASMAPGGTEAFF; CDR3 DNA: TGTGCCAGTATGGCTCCGGGGGGTACTGAAGCTTTCTTT
clone size: -; J gene: TRBJ1-4; V gene: TRBV15; D gene: -; CDR3 protein: CATSRSGGASEKLFF; CDR3 DNA: TGTGCCACCAGCAGGTCAGGAGGGGCGAGTGAAAAACTGTTTTTT
clone size: -; J gene: TRBJ1-2; V gene: TRBV28; D gene: -; CDR3 protein: CASSRWGYTF; CDR3 DNA: TGTGCCAGCAGTCGGTGGGGCTACACCTTC
clone size: once; J gene: TRBJ2-5; V gene: TRBV7-2; D gene: TRBD2; CDR3 protein: CASSSLGGALETQYF; CDR3 DNA: TGTGCCAGCAGCAGCCTCGGGGGGGCCTTGGAGACCCAGTACTTC
clone size: -; J gene: TRBJ2-3; V gene: TRBV15; D gene: -; CDR3 protein: CATSGQLTDTQYF; CDR3 DNA: TGTGCCACCAGCGGGCAGCTCACAGATACGCAGTATTTT
clone size: -; J gene: TRBJ2-1; V gene: TRBV5-4; D gene: TRBD2; CDR3 protein: CASSSGTSGVYNEQFF; CDR3 DNA: TGTGCCAGCAGCTCGGGGACTAGCGGGGTCTACAATGAGCAGTTCTTC
clone size: -; J gene: TRBJ2-5; V gene: TRBV11-2; D gene: -; CDR3 protein: CASSLDQVRETQYF; CDR3 DNA: TGTGCCAGCAGCTTAGACCAGGTTAGAGAGACCCAGTACTTC
clone size: few; J gene: TRBJ1-6; V gene: TRBV7-9; D gene: -; CDR3 protein: CASSLTGINSPLHF; CDR3 DNA: TGTGCCAGCAGCTTAACAGGAATCAATTCACCCCTCCACTTT
clone size: -; J gene: TRBJ2-5; V gene: TRBV7-2; D gene: -; CDR3 protein: CASRLGNLYF; CDR3 DNA: TGTGCCAGCAGGTTGGGAAACCTGTACTTC
clone size: -; J gene: TRBJ1-3; V gene: TRBV7-2; D gene: TRBD1; CDR3 protein: CASSWAGGRGGNTIYF; CDR3 DNA: TGTGCCAGCAGCTGGGCAGGGGGTAGAGGTGGAAACACCATATATTTT
clone size: -; J gene: TRBJ1-1; V gene: TRBV7-3; D gene: TRBD1; CDR3 protein: CASSSRDRGLTTEAFF; CDR3 DNA: TGTGCCAGCAGCTCCCGGGACAGGGGACTGACCACTGAAGCTTTCTTT
clone size: -; J gene: TRBJ1-6; V gene: TRBV5-5; D gene: TRBD1; CDR3 protein: CASSWAGTGDSPLHF; CDR3 DNA: TGTGCCAGCAGCTGGGCGGGGACAGGGGATTCACCCCTCCACTTT
clone size: -; J gene: TRBJ1-2; V gene: TRBV5-4; D gene: -; CDR3 protein: CASSITGVNYGYTF; CDR3 DNA: TGTGCCAGCAGCATCACAGGAGTCAACTATGGCTACACCTTC
clone size: -; J gene: TRBJ1-5; V gene: TRBV6-5; D gene: TRBD1; CDR3 protein: CASTQDRVGVYQHF; CDR3 DNA: TGTGCCAGCACACAAGACAGGGTCGGCGTTTACCAGCATTTT
clone size: -; J gene: TRBJ1-3; V gene: TRBV28; D gene: -; CDR3 protein: CASSSPSYTGNTIYF; CDR3 DNA: TGTGCCAGCAGTTCCCCCTCTTACACTGGAAACACCATATATTTT
clone size: -; J gene: TRBJ1-6; V gene: TRBV7-2; D gene: TRBD1; CDR3 protein: CASSSPPGTANSPLHF; CDR3 DNA: TGTGCCAGCAGCTCCCCGCCCGGGACAGCCAATTCACCCCTCCACTTT
clone size: -; J gene: TRBJ2-7; V gene: TRBV11-3; D gene: TRBD2; CDR3 protein: CASSIGGGLGEQYF; CDR3 DNA: TGTGCCAGCAGCATCGGCGGGGGGTTAGGCGAGCAGTACTTC
clone size: few; J gene: TRBJ2-7; V gene: TRBV5-6; D gene: TRBD2; CDR3 protein: CASSSAGGVGEQYF; CDR3 DNA: TGTGCCAGCAGCTCGGCGGGGGGAGTCGGAGAGCAGTACTTC
clone size: -; J gene: TRBJ1-2; V gene: TRBV20-1; D gene: -; CDR3 protein: CSAEFLGYTF; CDR3 DNA: TGCAGTGCCGAATTCCTTGGCTACACCTTC
clone size: few; J gene: TRBJ2-3; V gene: TRBV6-1; D gene: TRBD2; CDR3 protein: CASRRLAGGTDTQYF; CDR3 DNA: TGTGCCAGCCGGAGGCTAGCGGGGGGCACAGATACGCAGTATTTT
clone size: -; J gene: TRBJ2-3; V gene: TRBV6-1; D gene: -; CDR3 protein: CASSEAQAWAVNLRDTQYF; CDR3 DNA: TGTGCCAGCAGTGAAGCGCAAGCCTGGGCCGTTAATCTCAGAGATACGCAGTATTTT
clone size: -; J gene: TRBJ1-6; V gene: TRBV5-8; D gene: -; CDR3 protein: CASIGGAKDNSPLHF; CDR3 DNA: TGTGCCAGCATTGGGGGGGCTAAGGATAATTCACCCCTCCACTTT
clone size: -; J gene: TRBJ2-5; V gene: TRBV29-1; D gene: TRBD2; CDR3 protein: CSARRGLAGETQYF; CDR3 DNA: TGCAGCGCCCGAAGGGGACTAGCTGGTGAGACCCAGTACTTC
clone size: -; J gene: TRBJ2-1; V gene: TRBV6-5; D gene: -; CDR3 protein: CATSYGDTRQFF; CDR3 DNA: TGTGCCACCTCCTACGGGGATACGAGGCAGTTCTTC
clone size: -; J gene: TRBJ2-3; V gene: TRBV5-1; D gene: TRBD2; CDR3 protein: CASSLRASGSTDTQYF; CDR3 DNA: TGCGCCAGCAGCTTGCGGGCTAGCGGCAGCACAGATACGCAGTATTTT
clone size: -; J gene: TRBJ2-1; V gene: TRBV15; D gene: -; CDR3 protein: CATSPRPYSSYNEQFF; CDR3 DNA: TGTGCCACCAGCCCCCGTCCCTACAGCTCCTACAATGAGCAGTTCTTC
clone size: -; J gene: TRBJ1-2; V gene: TRBV19; D gene: TRBD1; CDR3 protein: CASSIARTGRSNYGYTF; CDR3 DNA: TGTGCCAGTAGTATAGCCCGGACAGGGCGCTCAAACTATGGCTACACCTTC